These 17 T cell receptor beta chains came from one sample sequenced in a study of blood T cell dynamics during melanoma immunotherapy. The time point denotes: week 3, after first cycle of checkpoint inhibitor. Repertoires were generated with immunoSEQ multiplex PCR, while TCRdb's copy carries only in-frame clones and drops some. Here the sample spans about 7,800 clones, around 90% being singletons. This material consisted of blood, taken from a patient treated with checkpoint blockade. The receptor source for this set is a human donor with melanoma.

This rearrangement joins TRBV6-1 to TRBJ2-3; D is possibly TRBD1 (5 bases). Per the germline V gene, CDR1 is MNHNS and CDR2 is SASEGT. Trimming removed 3 bases from V and 2 bases from J, with 12 bases in between. This CDR3 comprises 15 residues. This CDR3 is CASSEWGQNTDTQYF. In DNA form, the CDR3 reads TGTGCCAGCAGTGAGTGGGGCCAGAACACAGATACGCAGTATTTT.

The chain has TRBV6-5 and TRBJ1-2; 11 positions agree with TRBD1. With 4 bases clipped from V and 5 bases from J, the junction kept 9 bases outside the gene matches. The CDR3 has 16 amino acids. Looked up from germline, CDR1 is MNHEY and CDR2 is SVGAGI. In DNA, the CDR3 is TGTGCCAGCAGTTTTAGGGTCGGACAGGGGGCTTATGGCTACACCTTC. It translates to CASSFRVGQGAYGYTF.

The chain is built from TRBV21-1 and TRBJ2-7; TRBD1 is taken as the D call from the table, unchecked against the DNA. TRBV21-1 is noted as a pseudogene. The CDR3 runs to 16 residues. CDR3 amino acids: CASSKVVRTGGDEQYF. CDR3 DNA sequence: TGTGCCAGCAGCAAAGTGGTGAGGACAGGGGGCGACGAGCAGTACTTC.

This clone has only a few counts. The rearrangement links TRBV6-1 to TRBJ1-1; no clear D gene. V was clipped by 1 base and J by 8 bases, with 8 bases between them. The CDR3 runs to 12 residues. The germline gives CDR1 MNHNS, CDR2 SASEGT. The DNA of the CDR3 is TGTGCCAGCAGTGAAGTCGTCCGGGAAGCTTTCTTT. Translating it yields CASSEVVREAFF.

This chain connects TRBV10-3 to TRBJ2-3; 7 bases match TRBD2. The CDR3 loop spans 13 amino acids. Germline assignment: CDR1 ENHRY and CDR2 SYGVKD. The V and J ends lost 11 bases and 6 bases, in that order; junction bases with no gene match: 11. CDR3 in DNA: TGTGCCGGTCCTAGGCGGGAGTGGGATACGCAGTATTTT. Its protein product is CAGPRREWDTQYF.

This chain links TRBV6-1 with TRBJ2-2; perhaps TRBD2 as D (6 bases). Germline CDR1 MNHNS, CDR2 SASEGT. Between the trimmed V and J ends, which lost 0 bases and 4 bases, there was a span of 18 bases. The CDR3 has 18 amino acids. CDR3 in DNA: TGTGCCAGCAGTGAAGCGCGGGGAAAACCATCTTTCACCGGGGAGCTGTTTTTT. Its protein is CASSEARGKPSFTGELFF.

The chain links TRBV11-2 to TRBJ2-1; D call uncertain. CDR3 size: 15 residues. Germline CDR1 is SGHAT and CDR2 is FQNNGV. The V end was cut by 4 bases, the J end by 0 bases, with 10 bases between. CDR3 coding DNA: TGTGCCAGCAGCTCCGGGCCTAGCTCCTACAATGAGCAGTTCTTC. Its protein is CASSSGPSSYNEQFF.

The J gene is TRBJ2-2, the V gene TRBV14; unclear D gene. The CDR3 is 15 amino acids. Trimming removed 4 bases at V and 1 base at J, with 10 bases between. Germline CDR1 SGHDN, CDR2 FVKESK. Here the CDR3 reads CASSPDLWNTGELFF. CDR3 nucleotide sequence: TGTGCCAGCAGCCCGGATCTCTGGAACACCGGGGAGCTGTTTTTT.

The J gene is TRBJ2-6, the V gene TRBV29-1; a possible D gene is TRBD1 (6 bases). The CDR3 sequence is 14 residues long. Germline CDR1 SQVTM, CDR2 ANQGSEA. V was shortened by 7 bases and J by 0 bases, with 10 bases between the two germline ends. This chain's CDR3 is CSATQGSGANVLTF. The CDR3 DNA follows: TGCAGCGCTACACAGGGCTCTGGGGCCAACGTCCTGACTTTC.

This chain connects TRBV6-5 to TRBJ2-7; D may match TRBD1 or TRBD2 (6 bases each). This CDR3 has 16 residues. Trimming cost V 2 bases and J 1 base, with 15 bases left between them. From germline, CDR1 is MNHEY and CDR2 SVGAGI. The CDR3 nucleotides read TGTGCCAGCAGTTACCCAAAGGGGGGACGTTCCTACGAGCAGTACTTC. This translates into CASSYPKGGRSYEQYF.

The rearrangement links TRBV4-2 to TRBJ2-3, with 12 bases identical to TRBD2. The CDR3 consists of 16 residues. Germline V gives CDR1 LGHNA, CDR2 YNFKEQ. V trimming: 1 base; J trimming: 1 base; junction bases outside the gene matches: 0. CDR3 coding DNA: TGTGCCAGCAGCCAAGGACTAGCGGGGGGCACAGATACGCAGTATTTT. Amino acids: CASSQGLAGGTDTQYF.

The chain uses TRBV6-6 and TRBJ2-5, with D perhaps TRBD2 (5 bases). The V gene lost 8 bases and the J gene lost 5 bases, with 12 bases spanning the gap. Germline CDR1 MNHNY, CDR2 SVGAGI (reference sequence). This CDR3 has 12 amino acids. The CDR3 nucleotides are TGTGCCAGCTCCGGATTAGCGGAGACCCAGTACTTC. Amino acids: CASSGLAETQYF.

This chain uses TRBV28 with TRBJ2-2; maybe TRBD1 (5 bases). The germline V gene encodes CDR1 MDHEN and CDR2 SYDVKM. V lost 7 bases, J lost 6 bases, and 9 bases lay in between. This CDR3 is 12 amino acids long. CDR3 bases: TGTGCCAGCAAGGGGCAAGCCGGGGAGCTGTTTTTT. It specifies CASKGQAGELFF.

The V call is TRBV6-4, the J call TRBJ1-1, with D tentatively TRBD1 (5 bases). CDR1 and CDR2 from the germline V gene are MRHNA and SNTAGT. There are 14 residues in the CDR3. The germline V and J ends were trimmed by 6 bases and 4 bases, with 15 bases remaining between them. The CDR3, as DNA: TGTGCCAGCAGCGCAGGGTTGACCCGCACTGAAGCTTTCTTT. It yields the protein CASSAGLTRTEAFF.

This chain joins TRBV7-9 and TRBJ2-3; D unresolved. From germline, CDR1 is SEHNR and CDR2 FQNEAQ (reference sequence). This CDR3 comprises 11 residues. V dropped 8 bases and J dropped 6 bases, with 9 bases sitting between them. The CDR3 spells CASGQGDTQYF. The CDR3 bases are TGTGCCAGCGGTCAAGGGGATACGCAGTATTTT.

This clone occurred once. The chain has TRBV7-9 and TRBJ2-3, with D maybe TRBD1 (6 bases). V was shortened by 2 bases and J by 2 bases, with 11 bases between the two germline ends. The CDR3 sequence is 15 residues long. Per germline, CDR1 SEHNR and CDR2 FQNEAQ (reference sequence). The CDR3 DNA is TGTGCCAGCAGCTTAAGGGGGATTTACACAGATACGCAGTATTTT. Translating it yields CASSLRGIYTDTQYF.

The chain links TRBV28 to TRBJ1-6; TRBD1 might be the D (5 bases). This CDR3 contains 14 residues. The V end lost 5 bases, the J end lost 1 base, and 6 bases lay between the germline ends. Germline lookup yields CDR1 MDHEN and CDR2 SYDVKM. The CDR3 here is CASSPGSYNSPLHF. The CDR3 DNA follows: TGTGCCAGCAGTCCAGGGTCCTATAATTCACCCCTCCACTTT.